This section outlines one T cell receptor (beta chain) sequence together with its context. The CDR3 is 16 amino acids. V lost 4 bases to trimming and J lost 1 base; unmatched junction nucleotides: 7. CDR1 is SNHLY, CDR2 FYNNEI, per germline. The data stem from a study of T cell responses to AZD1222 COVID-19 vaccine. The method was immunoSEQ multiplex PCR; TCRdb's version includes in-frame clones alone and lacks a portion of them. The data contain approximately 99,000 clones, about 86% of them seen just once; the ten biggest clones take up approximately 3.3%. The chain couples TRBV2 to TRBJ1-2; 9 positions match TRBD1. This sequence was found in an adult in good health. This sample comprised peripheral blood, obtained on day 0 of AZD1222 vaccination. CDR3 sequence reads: CASSGPGTGNNYGYTF. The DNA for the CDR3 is TGTGCCAGCAGTGGTCCCGGGACAGGGAATAACTATGGCTACACCTTC. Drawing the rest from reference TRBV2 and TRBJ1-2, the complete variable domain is EPEVTQTPSHQVTQMGQEVILRCVPISNHLYFYWYRQILGQKVEFLVSFYNNEISEKSEIFDDQFSVERPDGSNFTLKIRSTKLEDSAMYFCASSGPGTGNNYGYTFGSGTRLTVV.